A selection of T cell receptor beta chains follows, all from one sample in a study of cytomegalovirus exposure and HLA in healthy donors. Assay used: immunoSEQ multiplex PCR; TCRdb lists only in-frame clones, some missing. The repertoire holds some 69,000 clones, with approximately 70% as singletons. The sequenced sample was PBMCs. These receptors all come from a male donor in good health and CMV-seropositive. The conserved cysteine and the conserved F or W are not part of the CDR3 here. Each record gives: J gene, V gene, CDR3 protein.

>TRBJ2-7|TRBV2
ALSGDRGYEQY
>TRBJ2-3|TRBV6-6
ASSYTRLTSADTQY
>TRBJ2-7|TRBV7-9
ASVGDSSYEQY
>TRBJ1-1|TRBV7-9
SSSSQGSGTEAF
>TRBJ2-3|TRBV7-9
ASSWGPDTQY
>TRBJ2-1|TRBV4-1
ASSQDRGTSNRQF
>TRBJ2-1|TRBV6-5
AAVSGGAGEQF
>TRBJ1-2|TRBV6-5
ASSMTGGAYGYT
>TRBJ2-7|TRBV7-7
ASSSGDGEQY
>TRBJ2-7|TRBV5-8
ASSLGRNYEQY
>TRBJ2-1|TRBV5-4
ASSSRGSPYNEQF
>TRBJ2-1|TRBV6-5
ASSRAGASHNEQF
>TRBJ2-7|TRBV18
ASSAIPDRYSYEQY
>TRBJ2-1|TRBV9
ASTRRTSGRAELF
>TRBJ2-3|TRBV5-4
ASSSGQGFTDTQY
>TRBJ2-2|TRBV4-3
ASSQKISAGGLNTGELF
>TRBJ1-4|TRBV7-2
ASRFANRGNEKLF
>TRBJ2-3|TRBV5-1
ASSLSRSDTQY
>TRBJ1-1|TRBV29-1
SVEIEVTEAF
>TRBJ2-3|TRBV19
ASKRELRTDTQY
>.|TRBV7-9
ASSSAYEQY
>TRBJ2-3|TRBV7-9
SSSPGLAGATDTQY
>TRBJ2-3|TRBV5-1
ASSHRAEGDTQY
>TRBJ1-2|TRBV29-1
SVNSGTGGYGYT
>TRBJ2-3|TRBV2
ASGGSTDTQY
>TRBJ1-2|TRBV14
ASSPDRAYGYT
>TRBJ2-1|TRBV6-1
ASSATSGGRNEQF
>TRBJ2-7|TRBV5-4
ASSSGQGATGYEQY
>TRBJ2-3|TRBV18
ASSPRLAGGPGTDTQY
>TRBJ2-1|TRBV18
ASSPPLGLAGGPNEQF
>TRBJ1-2|TRBV7-9
SSSEYLIRGRDGYT